The clone carrying this TCR beta chain was seen a handful of times. These data come from a study of cytomegalovirus exposure and HLA in healthy donors. PCR involved 60 Vbeta and 13 Jbeta primers. Generated by immunoSEQ multiplex PCR, the TCRdb table keeps only in-frame clones and is missing some. The table includes tens of thousands of clones, under 85% detected once. The CDR3 length is 15 residues. CDR1 and CDR2 from the germline V gene are SGHNT and YYREEE (reference sequence). The junction had 9 bases not matched to a gene; V was cut back by 3 bases and J by 7 bases. The gene calls are TRBV5-4 and TRBJ2-2; TRBD1 matches 7 bases. Sequencing was performed on PBMCs. This clonotype originated in a man over 45 in good health and CMV-seronegative. CDR3 nucleotides: TGTGCCAGCAGCTCCCCGACAGGGCTTGACGGGGAGCTGTTTTTT. As protein: CASSSPTGLDGELFF.